Below, 25 T cell receptor beta chains from the same sample are listed, as sequenced in a study of T cells after yellow fever vaccination (dated by TCRdb to about 2019). The library came from 5' RACE. The sample was run on an Illumina NovaSeq 6000. The public reads were quality trimmed at Q25 with fastp and then assembled into clones with MiXCR by TCRdb, keeping productive beta chains. Rows with one shared CDR3 protein collapse into an entry with the most common genes and DNA. The sample yields some 320,000 distinct CDR3 sequences; about 4% were counted once. The leading ten clones occupy 20% to 25% of the sample. The treatment or condition label on this specimen signifies: live attenuated yellow fever vaccine strain. The material sequenced was PBMCs, taken 5 days after the yellow fever booster vaccination. Source of these receptors: a man younger than 30 who received the YFV17D yellow fever vaccine.

V gene TRBV12-3 or TRBV12-4 combines with J gene TRBJ1-1, with TRBD1 identical over 7 bases. V shed 5 bases and J 7 bases; nucleotides not matched to a gene: 10. CDR3 size: 14 residues. The CDR3 protein is CASSPGTAGFEAFF. CDR3 DNA sequence: TGTGCCAGCAGTCCAGGGACAGCGGGCTTTGAAGCTTTCTTT.

This clonotype was detected a few times. This rearrangement joins TRBV6-6 to TRBJ2-4; a weak D match, TRBD2 (5 bases). The CDR3 is 14 amino acids. V lost 7 bases, J lost 8 bases, and 18 bases lay in between. Germline V gives CDR1 MNHNY, CDR2 SVGAGI (reference sequence). The CDR3 bases are TGTGCCAGCACCTACGCCGGGGTCGGGGACATTCAGTACTTC. The encoded protein is CASTYAGVGDIQYF.

This clonotype was detected a few times. The genes are TRBV7-3 and TRBJ2-5; D not certain. The CDR3 is 15 residues long. Germline V gives CDR1 SGHTA, CDR2 FQGTGA. Between the trimmed V and J ends, which lost 5 bases and 5 bases, there was a span of 18 bases. The CDR3 here is CASSLNGLKTETQYF. CDR3 coding DNA: TGTGCCAGCAGCCTGAACGGGCTCAAAACGGAGACCCAGTACTTC.

The chain employs TRBV6-2 or TRBV6-3 and TRBJ2-3, with D perhaps matching TRBD1 (6 bases). Trimming left V 1 base short and J 4 bases short, with 6 bases between. Germline V gives CDR1 MNHEY, CDR2 SVGEGT. The CDR3 length is 13 residues. The CDR3 here is CASSYYRADTQYF. CDR3 sequence (DNA): TGTGCCAGCAGTTACTACAGGGCAGATACGCAGTATTTT.

This clonotype was picked up many times. The chain uses TRBV11-3 and TRBJ2-1; the match to TRBD1 covers 8 bases. Germline V gene lookup returns CDR1 SGHNT and CDR2 YENEEA. V lost 0 bases and J lost 0; bases outside the gene matches: 7. The CDR3 spans 18 residues. In nucleotides, the CDR3 is TGTGCCAGCAGCTTAGATCAATCGGGGACAGGCTCCTACAATGAGCAGTTCTTC. Translated: CASSLDQSGTGSYNEQFF.

In its sample, this clonotype was seen many times. The V gene is TRBV20-1, the J gene TRBJ1-4, with D perhaps TRBD1 (5 bases). The CDR3 totals 14 residues. The ends were cut back, 3 bases at V and 10 bases at J, with 18 bases in the middle. Germline CDR1 DFQATT, CDR2 SNEGSKA (reference sequence). Written as DNA, the CDR3 is TGCAGTGCTAGTCCGAGGCAGGGCCTGGGAAAACTGTTTTTT. It codes for CSASPRQGLGKLFF.

This clonotype was seen only a few times. J is TRBJ1-5 and V is TRBV10-3; possible D gene TRBD1, 6 bases. CDR1 and CDR2 (germline): ENHRY, SYGVKD. The CDR3 extends over 15 amino acids. V lost 1 base and J 0 bases, leaving 7 bases between the germline ends. The DNA of the CDR3 is TGTGCCATCAGTGAGTTGACAGGTAGCAATCAGCCCCAGCATTTT. Translation: CAISELTGSNQPQHF.

This clonotype turned up a few times. This chain links TRBV20-1 with TRBJ2-5; no reliable D call. Trimming took 2 bases from V and 4 from J, leaving 8 bases between them. The CDR3 spans 12 residues. The germline V gene encodes CDR1 DFQATT and CDR2 SNEGSKA (reference sequence). CDR3 sequence reads: CSARFRVETQYF. The CDR3 DNA sequence: TGCAGTGCTAGATTTCGGGTAGAGACCCAGTACTTC.

This clonotype came up many times. This chain links TRBV12-3 or TRBV12-4 with TRBJ1-1; D is unresolved. This CDR3 has 14 residues. V was shortened by 3 bases and J by 1 base, with 9 bases between the two germline ends. The CDR3 sequence: CASSLRHQNTEAFF. CDR3 DNA: TGTGCCAGCAGTTTGCGGCACCAGAACACTGAAGCTTTCTTT.

This clonotype appeared a few times. The chain recombines TRBV12-3 or TRBV12-4 with TRBJ1-3, with D possibly matching TRBD1 (6 bases). With 5 bases removed from V and 4 bases from J, the gap between germline ends came to 15 bases. This CDR3 spans 15 amino acids. The CDR3 loop reads CASSAQQGGGNTIYF. The CDR3 nucleotides are TGTGCCAGCAGTGCCCAACAGGGAGGGGGAAACACCATATATTTT.

This clonotype was seen a few times. This sequence joins TRBV25-1 and TRBJ1-1; D unclear. The ends were cut back, 10 bases at V and 1 base at J, with 7 bases in the middle. Germline V CDR1 and CDR2: MGHDK, SYGVNS. This CDR3 contains 11 residues. The CDR3 bases are TGTGCCACCCGACAGAACACTGAAGCTTTCTTT. Its protein is CATRQNTEAFF. Full variable domain (missing parts from reference TRBV25-1 and TRBJ1-1): EADIYQTPRYLVIGTGKKITLECSQTMGHDKMYWYQQDPGMELHLIHYSYGVNSTEKGDLSSESTVSRIRTEHFPLTLESARPSHTSQYLCATRQNTEAFFGQGTRLTVV.

This clonotype has only a few counts. This chain joins TRBV4-3 and TRBJ1-2; D gene ambiguous. This CDR3 is 16 amino acids long. Germline V gene sequence: CDR1 LGHNA, CDR2 YSLEER. V dropped 1 base and J dropped 0 bases, with 12 bases sitting between them. The CDR3 DNA sequence: TGCGCCAGCAGCCAAGTCGTCCGCGCAGCTAACTATGGCTACACCTTC. It is translated as CASSQVVRAANYGYTF.

About this clonotype: A much more abundant neighbour one base away suggests this may be a read error. The genes are TRBV15 and TRBJ2-1; D possibly uses TRBD1 or TRBD2 (5 bases each). CDR1 LNHNV and CDR2 YYDKDF come from the germline V gene (reference sequence). CDR3 length: 14 amino acids. CDR3 in amino acids: CATSRERGAGEQLF. The DNA of the CDR3 is TGTGCCACCAGCAGAGAGAGAGGGGCGGGTGAGCAGTTATTC.

There are a few counts of this clonotype. This rearrangement joins TRBV18 to TRBJ1-3, with D perhaps TRBD1 (5 bases). CDR3 length: 16 amino acids. Germline V gives CDR1 KGHSH, CDR2 LQKENI. With 3 bases removed from V and 0 bases from J, the gap between germline ends came to 12 bases. CDR3 bases: TGTGCCAGCTCACCCAGGGCAGACTCCTCTGGAAACACCATATATTTT. It yields the protein CASSPRADSSGNTIYF. The full variable domain, in which reference TRBV18 and TRBJ1-3 provide the parts outside the CDR3, is NAGVMQNPRHLVRRRGQEARLRCSPMKGHSHVYWYRQLPEEGLKFMVYLQKENIIDESGMPKERFSAEFPKEGPSILRIQQVVRGDSAAYFCASSPRADSSGNTIYFGEGSWLTVV.

This clonotype has at least ten counts. V and J are TRBV12-3 or TRBV12-4 and TRBJ2-4; 9 bases fit TRBD1. The CDR3 consists of 14 residues. V was clipped by 6 bases and J by 2 bases; unmatched bases: 2. The CDR3 is CASRTGGSKNIQYF. The CDR3 bases are TGTGCCAGCAGGACAGGGGGATCCAAAAACATTCAGTACTTC.

The J gene is TRBJ2-5, the V gene TRBV5-4; possible D gene TRBD1, 6 bases. The CDR3 spans 11 residues. CDR1 is SGHNT and CDR2 is YYREEE in the germline V gene (reference sequence). The DNA of the CDR3 is TGTGCAGGGGGTTTCCAAGAGACCCAGTACTTC. The encoded protein is CAGGFQETQYF.

This clonotype was recorded a few times. A read error may explain this, as a much larger clone is one base away. The chain couples TRBV5-5 to TRBJ2-7; D is uncertain. The CDR3 length is 11 residues. CDR1 is SGHKS and CDR2 is YYEKEE in the germline V gene (reference sequence). V was cut by 0 bases and J by 6 bases, with 4 bases left in between. This chain's CDR3 is CASSLAGEQYF. In DNA, the CDR3 is TGTGCCAGCAGCTTGGCGGGCGAGCAGTACTTC.

This clonotype was observed a few times. The rearrangement uses TRBV4-1 and TRBJ2-1; 9 nucleotides line up with TRBD2. In germline, CDR1 is MGHRA, CDR2 YSYEKL. This CDR3 has 15 residues. Losses at the gene ends were 0 bases for V and 9 bases for J; bases not matched to a gene: 6. Here the CDR3 reads CASSQDRAGGIEQFF. CDR3 nucleotide sequence: TGCGCCAGCAGCCAAGATCGAGCGGGGGGAATTGAGCAGTTCTTC.

J is TRBJ1-1 and V is TRBV6-5; D perhaps matches TRBD1 (6 bases). Germline V gene data show CDR1 as MNHEY and CDR2 as SVGAGI. Trimming pared 6 bases from V and 4 bases from J, leaving 15 bases between. There are 14 residues in the CDR3. The CDR3 nucleotides read TGTGCCAGCAGCTCACAGGGCCTCGGCACTGAAGCTTTCTTT. It specifies CASSSQGLGTEAFF.

This clonotype was observed a few times. This sequence joins TRBV4-1 and TRBJ2-2, with 12 bases that match TRBD2. The CDR3 has 18 residues. CDR1 is MGHRA and CDR2 is YSYEKL in the germline V gene. V gave up 3 bases and J gave up 0 bases; unmatched junction bases: 5. CDR3 DNA: TGCGCCAGCAGCCAGCAACTAGCGGGGGGACCGAACACCGGGGAGCTGTTTTTT. Protein sequence: CASSQQLAGGPNTGELFF.

The CDR3 here is CASSLGGAATGELFF. Here the CDR3 DNA reads TGTGCCAGCAGCTTAGGAGGGGCCGCCACCGGGGAGCTGTTTTTT. The chain couples TRBV7-3 to TRBJ2-2; possible D gene TRBD2, 6 bases. The CDR3 length is 15 residues. Trimming stripped 2 bases from V and 4 bases from J, with 11 bases between. Germline-derived CDR1 and CDR2 are SGHTA and FQGTGA.

This clonotype was detected only a few times. V usage is TRBV27 and J usage is TRBJ1-1; weak D call: TRBD1 (6 bases). CDR1 is MNHEY, CDR2 SMNVEV, per germline (reference sequence). The germline V and J ends were trimmed by 6 bases and 4 bases, with 12 bases remaining between them. This CDR3 contains 13 residues. CDR3 region: CASSWGHSTEAFF. The CDR3 coding sequence is TGTGCCAGCAGCTGGGGACACTCCACTGAAGCTTTCTTT.

The sample holds a few counts of this clonotype. The chain recombines TRBV20-1 with TRBJ1-1; D is perhaps TRBD1 (6 bases). This CDR3 has 10 amino acids. V lost 5 bases, J lost 11 bases, and 12 bases lay in between. Germline-derived CDR1 and CDR2 are DFQATT and SNEGSKA (reference sequence). This CDR3 is CSASQGFAFF. For the CDR3, the DNA is TGCAGTGCTTCACAGGGATTCGCTTTCTTT.

This clonotype came up many times. V is TRBV6-2 or TRBV6-3 and J is TRBJ1-5; D may be TRBD1 (5 bases). The CDR3 contains 14 residues. CDR1 and CDR2 from the germline V gene are MNHEY and SVGEGT. V lost 7 bases, J lost 1 base, and 11 bases lay in between. The CDR3 nucleotides are TGTGCCAGCAATCACGGGGGAAGCAATCAGCCCCAGCATTTT. Translation gives CASNHGGSNQPQHF.

This sequence joins TRBV6-6 and TRBJ1-1; 12 bases match TRBD1. The CDR3 sequence is 15 residues long. V gave up 5 bases and J gave up 0 bases; unmatched junction bases: 1. CDR1 and CDR2 from the germline V gene are MNHNY and SVGAGI (reference sequence). CDR3 DNA sequence: TGTGCCAGCAGTGGGACAGGGGGCCTGAACACTGAAGCTTTCTTT. Amino acids: CASSGTGGLNTEAFF.